This TCR beta chain emerged from a study of technical replicates of blood from a few donors. Only one count was recorded for this clone. Profiled with immunoSEQ multiplex PCR; TCRdb holds only in-frame clones, not every one. The sample yields 79,000 or so clones, roughly 93% seen once. The CDR3 length is 14 residues. V was pared by 7 bases and J by 3 bases, with 19 bases between. Germline lookup yields CDR1 SQVTM and CDR2 ANQGSEA. This rearrangement joins TRBV29-1 to TRBJ2-7; maybe TRBD2 (6 bases). The sequence derives from a human donor in good health. The sample comprised T cells isolated from PBMCs. DNA for the CDR3: TGCAGCGCTCTTATATCGGGACTCGTCTACGAGCAGTACTTC. This encodes CSALISGLVYEQYF.